These T cell receptor beta chains were read from a single sample in a study of cytomegalovirus exposure and HLA in healthy donors. Here immunoSEQ multiplex PCR was the method, and the copy in TCRdb shows in-frame clones only, minus some. The data contain tens of thousands of clones, about two thirds of them singletons. The sequenced material came from PBMCs. These receptors originate from a man aged 35 to 55 in good health and CMV-seropositive. CDR3s include the opening cysteine and the closing phenylalanine or tryptophan. The D gene is left open where the match is weak. Clone size appears in some rows only: once, few, many, or a class for an expanded clone.

J gene	V gene	D gene	clone size	CDR3 DNA	CDR3 protein
TRBJ1-1	TRBV4-3	NA	NA	TGCGCCAGCAGCCAAGTCATGAACACTGAAGCTTTCTTT	CASSQVMNTEAFF
TRBJ2-4	TRBV2	TRBD2	few	TGTGCCAGCAGTGCCAACCCGACTAGCGGGGAGGAGAAGTACATTCAGTACTTC	CASSANPTSGEEKYIQYF
TRBJ1-1	TRBV29-1	NA	NA	TGCAGCGTTGGTAGCGGGGGGACTGAAGCTTTCTTT	CSVGSGGTEAFF
TRBJ1-2	TRBV13	TRBD1	once	TGTGCCAGCAGCCGGGGACAGGGGGATGGCTACACCTTC	CASSRGQGDGYTF
TRBJ2-3	TRBV7-2	TRBD2	NA	TGTGCCAGCAGCTTATTTGGGCGGGGGGCTGCAGATACGCAGTATTTT	CASSLFGRGAADTQYF
TRBJ1-1	TRBV9	NA	NA	TGTGCCAGCAGCGTCTCCGACTCCCGCGGCACTGAAGCTTTCTTT	CASSVSDSRGTEAFF
TRBJ1-6	TRBV15	TRBD1	NA	TGTGCCACCACTCGGGACAGGGAGAATTCACCCCTCCACTTT	CATTRDRENSPLHF
TRBJ2-2	TRBV25-1	NA	NA	TGTGCCAGCAGTGGGACAGTCAACACCGGGGAGCTGTTTTTT	CASSGTVNTGELFF
TRBJ1-4	TRBV28	NA	NA	TGTGCCACCTGGGCCGAAACTAATGAAAAACTGTTTTTT	CATWAETNEKLFF
TRBJ1-5	TRBV4-3	NA	few	TGCGCCAGCAGCCAAGAAAGAGGTCAGCCCCAGCATTTT	CASSQERGQPQHF
TRBJ2-5	TRBV5-1	NA	NA	TGCGCCAGCAGCTTGGCGGTACAAGAGACCCAGTACTTC	CASSLAVQETQYF
TRBJ1-5	TRBV5-1	TRBD1	few	TGCGCCAGCAGCTTGGGACACAGGGGTCGGTTGGTCAGCAATCAGCCCCAGCATTTT	CASSLGHRGRLVSNQPQHF
TRBJ1-1	TRBV7-9	TRBD1	NA	TGTGCCAGCAGCCCTACGTCAGGGGGCGCTATGAACACTGAAGCTTTCTTT	CASSPTSGGAMNTEAFF
TRBJ2-6	TRBV6-1	NA	few	TGTGCCAGCACGGCCAGCGTTTCTGGGGCCAACGTCCTGACTTTC	CASTASVSGANVLTF
TRBJ1-1	TRBV6-5	NA	NA	TGTGCCAGCAGTACCGGACAGAACACTGAAGCTTTCTTT	CASSTGQNTEAFF
TRBJ2-1	TRBV5-4	TRBD2	NA	TGTGCCAGCAGCTTACGGGGAGGGAATGAGCAGTTCTTC	CASSLRGGNEQFF
TRBJ1-5	TRBV10-1	TRBD1	NA	TGCGCCAGCAGGTATGGGACAGGAGACAGGGTAGGGAATCAGCCCCAGCATTTT	CASRYGTGDRVGNQPQHF
TRBJ1-6	TRBV12-5	TRBD1	NA	TGTGCTAGTGGTTTGGTTCGGACAGGGGATTCCAATTCACCCCTCCACTTT	CASGLVRTGDSNSPLHF
TRBJ1-6	TRBV30	TRBD1	once	TGTGCCTGGGCCTCCGGGACAGGCCCCAATGCGGGTTCACCCCTCCACTTT	CAWASGTGPNAGSPLHF
TRBJ2-2	TRBV9	NA	NA	TGTGCCAGCAGCCCCATCTGGACAGATAACACCGGGGAGCTGTTTTTT	CASSPIWTDNTGELFF
TRBJ1-4	TRBV15	NA	NA	TGTGCCACCAGCAGAGACGAGACAGCAACTAATGAAAAACTGTTTTTT	CATSRDETATNEKLFF
TRBJ1-1	TRBV6-1	NA	NA	TGTGCCAGCAGTGGCTCCAAGGGGATGATGAACACTGAAGCTTTCTTT	CASSGSKGMMNTEAFF
TRBJ2-7	TRBV19	NA	few	TGTGCCAGCCCTACCGAGGGGGGGTACGAGCAGTACTTC	CASPTEGGYEQYF
TRBJ1-1	TRBV19	NA	once	TGTGCCAGTAGTATAGATCGTGGGGCAGCTTTCTTT	CASSIDRGAAFF
TRBJ1-1	TRBV29-1	NA	once	TGCAGCGTTTCTTTAAACACTGAAGCTTTCTTT	CSVSLNTEAFF
TRBJ1-1	TRBV10-2	NA	few	TGCGCCAGCAGTGATGTAGGGGAGAACACTGAAGCTTTCTTT	CASSDVGENTEAFF
TRBJ2-5	TRBV19	NA	NA	TGTGCCAGTACGGACGGAGGAAGTCAAGAGACCCAGTACTTC	CASTDGGSQETQYF
TRBJ1-1	TRBV29-1	NA	NA	TGCAGCGTTGTCCCCGTGGGGGGTAACACTGAAGCTTTCTTT	CSVVPVGGNTEAFF
TRBJ1-1	TRBV9	NA	NA	TGTGCCAGCAGCCCCGACGGAAGGGGGGGTGAAGCTTTCTTT	CASSPDGRGGEAFF
TRBJ2-4	TRBV15	NA	few	TGTGCCACCAGCAGAGATCCGCCAGGGGCCAACATTCAGTACTTC	CATSRDPPGANIQYF
TRBJ2-1	TRBV30	TRBD1	NA	TGTGCCTGGATTCCCGGGACAGGAGCCTACAATGAGCAGTTCTTC	CAWIPGTGAYNEQFF
TRBJ2-3	TRBV29-1	TRBD2	few	TGCAGCGTTGAGTCCCGGGCGGGAGGGCCCACAGATACGCAGTATTTT	CSVESRAGGPTDTQYF
TRBJ1-1	TRBV14	TRBD1	few	TGTGCCAGCAGCCGGACAGGGAGGGTCACTGAAGCTTTCTTT	CASSRTGRVTEAFF
TRBJ2-7	TRBV7-9	NA	NA	TGTGCCAGCAGCTTTCCGCCCGGGGGAGGATACGAGCAGTACTTC	CASSFPPGGGYEQYF
TRBJ1-4	TRBV19	TRBD1	few	TGTGCCAGTAGTAGACTTTCGGGACAGGGCACGGGTGAAAAACTGTTTTTT	CASSRLSGQGTGEKLFF
TRBJ1-1	TRBV5-1	NA	NA	TGCGCCAGCAGCTTGGAGGCAGGGAGGCGCGCTGAAGCTTTCTTT	CASSLEAGRRAEAFF
TRBJ2-3	TRBV9	TRBD1	NA	TGTGCCAGCAGCGTAGAGGACAGGGGCTCATGGAGCACAGATACGCAGTATTTT	CASSVEDRGSWSTDTQYF
TRBJ2-7	TRBV7-2	TRBD2	NA	TGTGCCAGCAGCTTAGGACAAACTAGCGGGGGGGCTCCCTACGAGCAGTACTTC	CASSLGQTSGGAPYEQYF
TRBJ1-4	TRBV18	NA	once	TGTGCCAGCTCACCAGCACAGCTTAATGAAAAACTGTTTTTT	CASSPAQLNEKLFF
TRBJ2-1	TRBV9	TRBD2	few	TGTGCCAGCAGCCCCCGGACTAGCGGGAGAATGAGTGAGCAGTTCTTC	CASSPRTSGRMSEQFF
TRBJ1-2	TRBV21-1	NA	NA	TGTGCCAGCAGCCCGGGAGGGACAGGGAGGGATGGCTACACCTTC	CASSPGGTGRDGYTF
TRBJ1-1	TRBV6-6	NA	NA	TGTGCCAGCAGTTACTCGGAGGTGAACACTGAAGCTTTCTTT	CASSYSEVNTEAFF
TRBJ1-5	TRBV18	TRBD1	NA	TGTGCCAGCTCACCACCGACAGGGGTCGATAGCAATCAGCCCCAGCATTTT	CASSPPTGVDSNQPQHF
TRBJ1-2	TRBV7-3	NA	NA	TGTGCCAGCAGCTTAACGGCCGGGGAAAGCTATGGCTACACCTTC	CASSLTAGESYGYTF
TRBJ1-1	TRBV5-6	NA	NA	TGTGCCAGCAGCCGTCAACGAGGGATTACCGCTGAAGCTTTCTTT	CASSRQRGITAEAFF
TRBJ1-5	TRBV28	TRBD1	NA	TGTGCCTACGGGACAGGGCTGTATAGCAATCAGCCCCAGCATTTT	CAYGTGLYSNQPQHF
TRBJ2-3	TRBV25-1	TRBD1	few	TGTGCCAGCAGTGAACAGGGGGAAGATACGCAGTATTTT	CASSEQGEDTQYF
TRBJ1-2	TRBV30	TRBD1	NA	TGTGCCTGGAGTGACCCGGGACAGGGGACGAGGGGCTACACCTTC	CAWSDPGQGTRGYTF
TRBJ1-4	TRBV5-1	TRBD1	once	TGCGCCAGCAGCATCGGACAGGGTAATGAAAAACTGTTTTTT	CASSIGQGNEKLFF
TRBJ2-1	TRBV7-9	NA	NA	TGTTCCAGCAGCTACCGGACAGATCGGGAGTTCTTC	CSSSYRTDREFF
TRBJ1-1	TRBV7-8	NA	NA	TGTGCCAGCAGCTCAGGGGCGGCTGAAGCTTTCTTT	CASSSGAAEAFF
TRBJ1-6	TRBV29-1	TRBD1	few	TGCAGCGTTGGGGACAGGGCAGATGGGAATTCACCCCTCCACTTT	CSVGDRADGNSPLHF
TRBJ1-2	TRBV5-8	NA	few	TGTGCCAGCAGCCACGGGACACCATCCTATGGCTACACCTTC	CASSHGTPSYGYTF